The 5 T cell receptor beta chains below come from one sample, sequenced in a study of blood T cell repertoires in COVID-19 (TCRdb year 2020). Library construction relied on the immunoSEQ multiplex PCR assay. The table was pulled from immuneACCESS by TCRdb, which kept in-frame rearrangements only. Such tables lose some clones; where checked, under half of the loss comes from unresolved V genes, and the rest has no known cause. This sample gives tens of thousands of clones in total; roughly four fifths of them show up just once. Approximately 35% of the sample belongs to the ten largest clones. Sequences were obtained from peripheral blood. The receptor set was obtained from a man aged 70-80 years with acute or convalescent COVID-19.

This chain uses TRBV10-3 with TRBJ2-7; 8 nucleotides align to TRBD1. Germline-derived CDR1 and CDR2 are ENHRY and SYGVKD. CDR3 size: 13 residues. With 1 base clipped from V and 6 bases from J, the junction kept 2 bases outside the gene matches. This CDR3 is CAISELQGGEQYF. The CDR3 DNA follows: TGTGCCATCAGTGAGTTACAGGGGGGCGAGCAGTACTTC.

The J gene is TRBJ1-4, the V gene TRBV2; TRBD1 aligns across 8 bases. V dropped 3 bases and J dropped 6; count of bases not matched to a gene: 3. CDR1 and CDR2 from the germline V gene are SNHLY and FYNNEI. CDR3 length equals 14 residues. CDR3 DNA: TGTGCCAGCAGTGAGGGGACAGGATATGAAAAACTGTTTTTT. As protein: CASSEGTGYEKLFF.

The chain is built from TRBV6-5 and TRBJ1-1; D gene ambiguous. The CDR3 extends over 12 amino acids. V was shortened by 6 bases and J by 8 bases, with 13 bases between the two germline ends. The germline V gene encodes CDR1 MNHEY and CDR2 SVGAGI. The CDR3 loop reads CASSLSSGEAFF. In DNA form, the CDR3 reads TGTGCCAGCAGCCTCAGTTCAGGAGAAGCTTTCTTT.

V is TRBV27 and J is TRBJ1-5; no clear D. This CDR3 is built from 13 residues. Trimming pared 5 bases from V and 3 bases from J, leaving 8 bases between. The germline V gene encodes CDR1 MNHEY and CDR2 SMNVEV (reference sequence). For the CDR3, the DNA is TGTGCCAGCAGTCCCCACAACAATCAGCCCCAGCATTTT. This sequence encodes CASSPHNNQPQHF.

The gene calls are TRBV27 and TRBJ2-5; 7 positions agree with TRBD2. CDR3 length: 16 amino acids. Per the germline V gene, CDR1 is MNHEY and CDR2 is SMNVEV (reference sequence). V dropped 5 bases and J dropped 6; count of bases not matched to a gene: 15. CDR3 bases: TGTGCCAGCAGTCCTACCCGGGACGGGGGGAAAAAGACCCAGTACTTC. Amino acids: CASSPTRDGGKKTQYF.